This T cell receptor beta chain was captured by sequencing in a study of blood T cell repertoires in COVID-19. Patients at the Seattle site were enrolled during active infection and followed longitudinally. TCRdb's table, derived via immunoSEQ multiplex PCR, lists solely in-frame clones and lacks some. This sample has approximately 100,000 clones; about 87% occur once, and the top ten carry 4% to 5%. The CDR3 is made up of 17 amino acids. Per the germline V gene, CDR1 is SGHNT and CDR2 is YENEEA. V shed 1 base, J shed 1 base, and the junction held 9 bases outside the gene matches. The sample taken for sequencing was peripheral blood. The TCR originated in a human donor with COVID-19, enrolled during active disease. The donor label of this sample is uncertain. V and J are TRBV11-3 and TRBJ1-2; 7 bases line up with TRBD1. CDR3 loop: CASSLGDQGDYNYGYTF. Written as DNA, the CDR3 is TGTGCCAGCAGCTTAGGGGACCAGGGGGATTATAACTATGGCTACACCTTC.